The rows below give T cell receptor beta chains drawn from one sample of a study of Ad26.COV2.S vaccination and SARS-CoV-2 variants. Assay: immunoSEQ multiplex PCR; the TCRdb copy retains only in-frame clones and omits some. The sample has about 350,000 clones; about 86% are singletons. Sequences were derived from peripheral blood, sampled in a trial of Ad26.COV2.S vaccine versus placebo. These receptors originate from a person between 18 and 65 years old who received the Ad26.COV2.S COVID-19 vaccine or a placebo. Each CDR3 is given with its conserved first and last residue. Fields, in order: CDR3 length, V gene, J gene, clone size, D gene, CDR3 DNA, CDR3 protein. The D gene is left open where the match is weak. Rows give clone size only sometimes, using once, few, many, or a class for an expanded clone.

17	TRBV19	TRBJ2-2	NA	TRBD1	TGTGCCAGTAGTATAAAAGGGACAGGGGGAAACACCGGGGAGCTGTTTTTT	CASSIKGTGGNTGELFF
14	TRBV6-5	TRBJ2-1	NA	NA	TGTGCCAGCAGTCGACGGAGCTCCTACAATGAGCAGTTCTTC	CASSRRSSYNEQFF
19	TRBV6-4	TRBJ1-4	NA	TRBD1	TGTGCCAGCAGTGACTCGAGAGCGTACAGGGGAGCTCAAAAGGAAAAACTGTTTTTT	CASSDSRAYRGAQKEKLFF
15	TRBV4-3	TRBJ2-7	NA	TRBD1	TGCGCCAGCAGCCAAGCTACAGGGGACTCCTACGAGCAGTACTTC	CASSQATGDSYEQYF
14	TRBV24-1	TRBJ1-2	NA	NA	TGTGCCACCAGTGATTTAGTCCGTAACTATGGCTACACCTTC	CATSDLVRNYGYTF
14	TRBV27	TRBJ1-3	NA	NA	TGTGCCAGCAGTCACAGGGTCTCTGGAAACACCATATATTTT	CASSHRVSGNTIYF
16	TRBV28	TRBJ1-1	NA	TRBD1	TGTGCCAGCAGTTTTATACAGGGGGCGGATTTCACTGAAGCTTTCTTT	CASSFIQGADFTEAFF
14	TRBV7-9	TRBJ2-1	NA	NA	TGTGCCAGCAGCTTATCGGGACTTACTAATGAGCAGTTCTTC	CASSLSGLTNEQFF
14	TRBV7-2	TRBJ1-3	few	NA	TGTGCCAGCAGGGCAGGGAGCTCTGGAAACACCATATATTTT	CASRAGSSGNTIYF
13	TRBV24-1	TRBJ1-2	NA	NA	TGTGCCACCAGTGACCCCGGCCAGAGTGGCTACACCTTC	CATSDPGQSGYTF
13	TRBV24-1	TRBJ1-1	NA	NA	TGTGCCACCAGTGATTTGCATGACACTGAAGCTTTCTTT	CATSDLHDTEAFF
15	TRBV19	TRBJ1-5	NA	NA	TGTGCCAGTAGTATACACCCGGGCGGCAATCAGCCCCAGCATTTT	CASSIHPGGNQPQHF
14	TRBV27	TRBJ1-4	NA	NA	TGTGCCAGCAGTCCCCGGGGAGGGGGTGAAAAACTGTTTTTT	CASSPRGGGEKLFF
15	TRBV24-1	TRBJ1-3	NA	NA	TGTGCCACCAGTGACCCGGGGACCTCTGGAAACACCATATATTTT	CATSDPGTSGNTIYF
16	TRBV19	TRBJ2-6	NA	NA	TGTGCCAGTAGGGCCGGACGGTTCTCTGGGGCCAACGTCCTGACTTTC	CASRAGRFSGANVLTF
16	TRBV7-9	TRBJ2-7	NA	NA	TGTGCCAGCAGCCCCCGGTTGGGGACAATTAACTACGAGCAGTACTTC	CASSPRLGTINYEQYF
14	TRBV6-5	TRBJ2-7	NA	NA	TGTGCCTCTAGAACCCGGACCGACTCCTACGAGCAGTACTTC	CASRTRTDSYEQYF
14	TRBV11-2	TRBJ2-7	NA	TRBD1	TGTGCCAGCAGCTTCGGGGACAGGGTTTACGAGCAGTACTTC	CASSFGDRVYEQYF
17	TRBV19	TRBJ2-2	NA	TRBD2	TGTGCCAGTAGTTGGGTTAGCGGGATCGCGAACACCGGGGAGCTGTTTTTT	CASSWVSGIANTGELFF
17	TRBV4-1	TRBJ1-3	NA	NA	TGCGCCAGCAGCCAAAATACGGGCCTAAGCTCTGGAAACACCATATATTTT	CASSQNTGLSSGNTIYF
16	TRBV7-9	TRBJ2-1	few	NA	TGTGCCAGCAGCCTCGGACAGCTATCTACCTACAATGAGCAGTTCTTC	CASSLGQLSTYNEQFF
13	TRBV4-3	TRBJ2-7	NA	NA	TGCGCCAGCAGCCAAGATTCCGGGACCGAGCAGTACTTC	CASSQDSGTEQYF
15	TRBV19	TRBJ1-6	NA	NA	TGTGCCAGTAGTAGGACCGGGACGGGAAATTCACCCCTCCACTTT	CASSRTGTGNSPLHF